The clone carrying this T cell receptor beta chain was detected many times. The library came from three nested PCR rounds adapted from ARM-PCR protocols. In TCRdb, the multiplex PCR reads were re-called with MiXCR into one record per CDR3 protein. The repertoire holds tens of thousands of distinct CDR3 sequences, with roughly two thirds as singletons. RNA was extracted from bulk tissue without any cell sorting. Distant lung tissue was collected more than 3 cm away from the tumor edge. This specimen comes from a study of tumor and adjacent non-tumor tissue in lung cancer. The junction had 6 bases not matched to a gene; V was cut back by 3 bases and J by 4 bases. CDR1 is SGHRS, CDR2 YFSETQ, per germline. This CDR3 region has 17 residues.

The TCR comes from a man between 70 and 80 years old with non-small cell lung cancer. Sequenced input: distant non-tumor lung tissue. This chain uses TRBV5-1 with TRBJ2-2, with TRBD2 matching over 13 bases. The CDR3 DNA reads TGCGCCAGCAGCTCGAGGACTAGCGGGAGCATCACCGGGGAGCTGTTTTTT. Encoded protein: CASSSRTSGSITGELFF.